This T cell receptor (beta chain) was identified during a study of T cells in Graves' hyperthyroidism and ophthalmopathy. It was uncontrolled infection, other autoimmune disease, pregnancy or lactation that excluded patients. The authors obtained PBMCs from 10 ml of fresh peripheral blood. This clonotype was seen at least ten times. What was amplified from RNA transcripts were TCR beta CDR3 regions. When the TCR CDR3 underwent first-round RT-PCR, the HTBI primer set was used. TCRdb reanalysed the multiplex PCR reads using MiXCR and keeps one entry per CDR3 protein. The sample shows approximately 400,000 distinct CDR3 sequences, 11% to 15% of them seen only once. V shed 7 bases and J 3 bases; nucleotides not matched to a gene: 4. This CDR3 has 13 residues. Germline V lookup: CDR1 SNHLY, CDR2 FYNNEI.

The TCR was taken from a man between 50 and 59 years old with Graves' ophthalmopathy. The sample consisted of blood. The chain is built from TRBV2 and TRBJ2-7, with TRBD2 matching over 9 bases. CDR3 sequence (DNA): TGTGCCAGCAAGCTAGCGGGAATCTACGAGCAGTACTTC. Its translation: CASKLAGIYEQYF.